This TCR beta chain was recovered during a study of metastatic and nonmetastatic thyroid tumors. Study context: Across peripheral blood and tumor or nodule tissue samples taken from malignant and benign thyroid patients, the repertoires were compared with one another.

With MiXCR, TCRdb reprocessed the PCR reads. The top ten hold 39% of the sample, which has tens of thousands of clones, less than 25% seen once. The CDR3 consists of 18 residues. The germline V and J ends were trimmed by 0 bases and 4 bases, with 18 bases remaining between them. Germline V CDR1 and CDR2: LGHDT, YNNKEL (reference sequence). This clone has a count of ten or more. Its matching antigen is unknown. Prior to thyroid surgery, none of the patients had received any treatment. Study outcomes and limitations: The study reportedly found significantly higher TCR beta diversity in malignant thyroid tumors than benign nodules, in blood and tumor.

The receptor was derived from a female donor with papillary thyroid cancer or a benign thyroid nodule (not recorded which). Some clones in this sample may be carry-over from other donors' samples. The specimen sequenced was blood. V usage is TRBV3-1 and J usage is TRBJ2-2, with a weak D call TRBD2 (6 bases). The CDR3 nucleotides are TGTGCCAGCAGCCAAGATGGCGGGGCAGGTGGGCCCACCGGGGAGCTGTTTTTT. Translating gives CASSQDGGAGGPTGELFF.